These 25 T cell receptor beta chains were sequenced from one sample in a study of CD8+ T cells in alopecia areata. Treatment specified: oral pan-JAK inhibitor, 5-10 mg twice daily. RNA was extracted and reverse transcribed into cDNA as the sequencing template. Repertoires were generated with immunoSEQ multiplex PCR, while TCRdb's copy carries only in-frame clones and drops some. Found here are some 190,000 clones, around 64% of them singletons; the top ten hold about 1.3%. Sequencing was performed on CD4+ T cells sorted from blood, taken around week 50, from a patient treated with tofacitinib. These receptors came from a human donor with alopecia areata.

The CDR3 spells CASSLSITIGELFF. The DNA of the CDR3 is TGTGCCAGCAGTTTATCGATAACGATCGGGGAGCTGTTTTTT. The gene calls are TRBV27 and TRBJ2-2, with no clear D. Per the germline V gene, CDR1 is MNHEY and CDR2 is SMNVEV (reference sequence). The CDR3 consists of 14 residues. V was clipped by 0 bases and J by 7 bases, with 9 bases between them.

This chain connects TRBV28 to TRBJ2-4; D is ambiguous. V lost 5 bases to trimming and J lost 0 bases, with 2 bases between them. The CDR3 extends over 12 amino acids. CDR1 and CDR2 from the germline V gene are MDHEN and SYDVKM. The CDR3 DNA follows: TGTGCCAGCAGTCTAGCCAAAAACATTCAGTACTTC. As protein: CASSLAKNIQYF.

Only a few counts were recorded for this clone. CDR3 bases: TGCGCCAGCAGCTCCAAAGAAAGCACAGATACGCAGTATTTT. It encodes CASSSKESTDTQYF. The genes are TRBV5-1 and TRBJ2-3; D gene unclear. CDR1 and CDR2 from the germline V gene are SGHRS and YFSETQ. This CDR3 comprises 14 residues. V shed 3 bases and J shed 0 bases, with 8 bases lying between them.

The chain links TRBV5-1 to TRBJ2-1; 11 bases agree with TRBD1. The germline V gene encodes CDR1 SGHRS and CDR2 YFSETQ. J lost 5 bases, V lost 0 bases, and 1 base had no gene match. The CDR3 loop spans 15 amino acids. CDR3 in amino acids: CASSLEGQGDNEQFF. The CDR3 region has the DNA TGCGCCAGCAGCTTGGAGGGACAGGGGGACAATGAGCAGTTCTTC.

The gene calls are TRBV7-2 and TRBJ2-3; no firm D call. CDR1 is SGHTA, CDR2 FQGNSA, per germline. Between the trimmed V and J ends, which lost 5 bases and 6 bases, there was a span of 9 bases. The CDR3 runs 12 residues. The CDR3 loop is CASSPQTDTQYF. In DNA, the CDR3 is TGTGCCAGCAGCCCCCAGACGGATACGCAGTATTTT.

The rearrangement uses TRBV29-1 and TRBJ1-1; D not resolved. This CDR3 is 14 amino acids long. Germline CDR1 and CDR2: SQVTM and ANQGSEA. With 3 bases removed from V and 2 bases from J, the gap between germline ends came to 13 bases. CDR3 sequence reads: CSVDPIGFNTEAFF. In nucleotides, the CDR3 is TGCAGCGTTGACCCCATAGGCTTTAACACTGAAGCTTTCTTT.

This sequence joins TRBV20-1 and TRBJ2-7; D is unresolved. V was cut by 0 bases and J by 2 bases, with 2 bases left in between. The CDR3 has 11 residues. CDR1 is DFQATT, CDR2 SNEGSKA, per germline (reference sequence). The CDR3 DNA is TGCAGTGCTAGAGACCCCTACGAGCAGTACTTC. Translating it yields CSARDPYEQYF.

The rearrangement uses TRBV9 and TRBJ2-7, with D possibly being TRBD1 or TRBD2 (5 bases each). The CDR3 loop spans 12 amino acids. Germline CDR1 reads SGDLS; CDR2 reads YYNGEE. V lost 0 bases, J lost 6 bases, and 7 bases lay in between. CDR3: CASSVDGGEQYF. The CDR3 DNA sequence: TGTGCCAGCAGCGTAGATGGGGGCGAGCAGTACTTC.

The chain combines TRBV7-3 with TRBJ2-1, with 14 bases that match TRBD2. V dropped 3 bases and J dropped 5; count of bases not matched to a gene: 3. The CDR3 extends over 16 amino acids. The germline V gene encodes CDR1 SGHTA and CDR2 FQGTGA. The CDR3 here is CASSFAGLAGDNEQFF. CDR3 bases: TGTGCCAGCAGCTTTGCGGGACTAGCGGGGGACAATGAGCAGTTCTTC.

This chain uses TRBV29-1 with TRBJ1-1; perhaps TRBD1 as D (6 bases). The CDR3 has 12 amino acids. Germline V lookup: CDR1 SQVTM, CDR2 ANQGSEA. Trimming cost V 3 bases and J 10 bases, with 15 bases left between them. CDR3 residues: CSVEWFTGTAFF. For the CDR3, the DNA is TGCAGCGTTGAGTGGTTTACAGGGACAGCTTTCTTT. The full variable domain, with the rest looked up from reference TRBV29-1 and TRBJ1-1, is SAVISQKPSRDICQRGTSLTIQCQVDSQVTMMFWYRQQPGQSLTLIATANQGSEATYESGFVIDKFPISRPNLTFSTLTVSNMSPEDSSIYLCSVEWFTGTAFFGQGTRLTVV.

About this clone: The same CDR3 can be traced to other DNA sequences in this sample. The chain links TRBV29-1 to TRBJ2-5, with 12 bases lining up with TRBD2. The V gene end was trimmed by 6 bases and the J gene end by 5 bases; junction bases not matched to a gene: 1. Germline V gives CDR1 SQVTM, CDR2 ANQGSEA. This CDR3 has 12 residues. Here the CDR3 DNA reads TGCAGCGTGACTAGCGGGGGTGAGACCCAGTACTTC. This gives the protein CSVTSGGETQYF.

The genes are TRBV5-1 and TRBJ2-3; possible D gene TRBD2, 6 bases. Germline V lookup: CDR1 SGHRS, CDR2 YFSETQ. The CDR3 runs to 14 residues. Trimming removed 4 bases at V and 2 bases at J, with 11 bases between. The CDR3 nucleotides read TGCGCCAGCAGCCAAGGACTAACCACAGATACGCAGTATTTT. It translates to CASSQGLTTDTQYF.

V gene TRBV9 combines with J gene TRBJ2-2; 7 positions match TRBD2. CDR3 length: 15 amino acids. Germline V gives CDR1 SGDLS, CDR2 YYNGEE. V trimming: 2 bases; J trimming: 4 bases; junction bases outside the gene matches: 5. The CDR3 reads CASSVFSGSTGELFF. The CDR3 DNA sequence: TGTGCCAGCAGCGTCTTTAGCGGGTCCACCGGGGAGCTGTTTTTT. The full variable domain, completed using reference TRBV9 and TRBJ2-2, is DSGVTQTPKHLITATGQRVTLRCSPRSGDLSVYWYQQSLDQGLQFLIQYYNGEERAKGNILERFSAQQFPDLHSELNLSSLELGDSALYFCASSVFSGSTGELFFGEGSRLTVL.

This clone was counted between two and nine times. This chain uses TRBV29-1 with TRBJ2-3; TRBD1 matches at 7 bases. The germline V gene encodes CDR1 SQVTM and CDR2 ANQGSEA. Trimming cost V 4 bases and J 5 bases; bases outside gene matches: 3. The CDR3 is made up of 12 amino acids. The CDR3 DNA reads TGCAGCGTTGTGCAGGGGGAAGATACGCAGTATTTT. It yields the protein CSVVQGEDTQYF.

V is TRBV5-1 and J is TRBJ2-1, with 7 bases identical to TRBD1. CDR3 length: 15 amino acids. From germline, CDR1 is SGHRS and CDR2 YFSETQ. Trimming took 4 bases from V and 5 from J; bases not matched to a gene: 9. CDR3 coding DNA: TGCGCCAGCAGCCTCAACCCGGACAGGAACAATGAGCAGTTCTTC. Amino acid sequence: CASSLNPDRNNEQFF.

DNA for the CDR3: TGTGCCTGGAGCCGACTAGCGGGGGCACAAGAGACCCAGTACTTC. Translating gives CAWSRLAGAQETQYF. This sequence joins TRBV30 and TRBJ2-5; 12 bases map to TRBD2. V lost 3 bases and J lost 2; bases outside the gene matches: 4. The CDR3 runs to 15 residues. The V gene's germline CDR1 is GTSNPN and CDR2 SVGIG (reference sequence).

V and J are TRBV30 and TRBJ1-1; D not resolved. This CDR3 is built from 13 residues. Germline CDR1 and CDR2: GTSNPN and SVGIG (reference sequence). The V end was cut by 2 bases, the J end by 3 bases, with 10 bases between. CDR3 region: CAWSPRADTEAFF. In DNA, the CDR3 is TGTGCCTGGAGTCCGCGCGCCGACACTGAAGCTTTCTTT.

The rearrangement joins TRBV5-1 to TRBJ2-5; TRBD2 might be the D (5 bases). The CDR3 has 15 residues. CDR1 and CDR2 (germline): SGHRS, YFSETQ. V was clipped by 1 base and J by 5 bases, with 15 bases between them. The CDR3 DNA is TGCGCCAGCAGCTTGTCTGAGGGTGCGAGGGAGACCCAGTACTTC. This encodes CASSLSEGARETQYF.

This clone was seen more than once but under ten times. The genes are TRBV29-1 and TRBJ2-3, with 14 positions matching TRBD2. Germline V gene lookup returns CDR1 SQVTM and CDR2 ANQGSEA. Trimming removed 5 bases from V and 6 bases from J; junction bases left unmatched: 1. The CDR3 is made up of 13 amino acids. This chain's CDR3 is CSVRTSGGDTQYF. For the CDR3, the DNA is TGCAGCGTTCGGACTAGCGGGGGGGATACGCAGTATTTT.

This clone was counted only a few times. This CDR3 is also generated by other DNA sequences in the sample. The chain couples TRBV27 to TRBJ1-6; D remains ambiguous. The CDR3 loop spans 13 amino acids. CDR1 MNHEY and CDR2 SMNVEV come from the germline V gene (reference sequence). V gave up 1 base and J gave up 7 bases, with 5 bases separating them. The CDR3 sequence: CASSLYRNSPLHF. As DNA, the CDR3 is TGTGCCAGCAGTTTATATCGGAATTCACCCCTCCACTTT.

The chain's CDR3 is CSVGGAGLRSEQYF. For the CDR3, the DNA is TGCAGCGTTGGTGGGGCGGGGTTGAGAAGCGAGCAGTACTTC. The chain recombines TRBV29-1 with TRBJ2-7; tentative D call: TRBD2 (6 bases). The length of the CDR3 is 14 residues. The germline V gene has CDR1 SQVTM and CDR2 ANQGSEA. Trimming left V 4 bases short and J 6 bases short, with 19 bases between.

This chain links TRBV9 with TRBJ2-3; D is perhaps TRBD1 (5 bases). The V and J ends lost 4 bases and 5 bases respectively, with 8 bases between them. The length of the CDR3 is 12 residues. Germline V CDR1 and CDR2: SGDLS, YYNGEE. The CDR3 coding sequence is TGTGCCAGCAGCCCACAGGAAGATACGCAGTATTTT. This sequence encodes CASSPQEDTQYF.

The chain links TRBV30 to TRBJ1-1; D remains ambiguous. Trimming removed 1 base at V and 0 bases at J, with 6 bases between. The CDR3 has 13 residues. CDR1 GTSNPN and CDR2 SVGIG come from the germline V gene (reference sequence). The CDR3 sequence: CAWSAGLNTEAFF. CDR3 bases: TGTGCCTGGAGTGCCGGCTTGAACACTGAAGCTTTCTTT.

The chain links TRBV29-1 to TRBJ1-2; 7 bases fit TRBD1. Germline CDR1 and CDR2: SQVTM and ANQGSEA. V was clipped by 3 bases and J by 4 bases; unmatched bases: 2. The CDR3 runs to 12 residues. CDR3 residues: CSVEDRSYGYTF. The CDR3 DNA is TGCAGCGTTGAGGACAGGAGCTATGGCTACACCTTC.

The J gene is TRBJ2-7, the V gene TRBV5-6, with TRBD1 matching over 7 bases. Looked up from germline, CDR1 is SGHDT and CDR2 is YYEEEE. V shed 4 bases and J 7 bases; nucleotides not matched to a gene: 8. This CDR3 region has 13 residues. CDR3 DNA sequence: TGTGCCAGCAGCCGTGACAGGGTGTGGGAGCAGTACTTC. Its protein product is CASSRDRVWEQYF.